This T cell receptor beta chain was captured in a study of cytomegalovirus exposure and HLA in healthy donors. The CDR3 is made up of 14 amino acids. Trimming cost V 1 base and J 8 bases, with 13 bases left between them. Per germline, CDR1 SGHNT and CDR2 YYREEE (reference sequence). PCR was performed using 60 Vbeta and 13 Jbeta primers. The repertoire was sequenced with immunoSEQ multiplex PCR; TCRdb's copy has only in-frame clones and lacks some. The table lists around 97,000 clones, about 71% of them singletons. The specimen was PBMCs. This sequence was found in a woman in her 50s in good health and CMV-seronegative. The J gene is TRBJ2-1, the V gene TRBV5-4; D not certain. Written as DNA, the CDR3 is TGTGCCAGCAGCTTGAAACTCCCCTTCGATGAGCAGTTCTTC. Its translation is CASSLKLPFDEQFF.